Listed here are 27 T cell receptor beta chains from one sample, sequenced in a study of shared clonotypes between healthy human individuals. Repertoires were generated with immunoSEQ multiplex PCR, while TCRdb's copy carries only in-frame clones and drops some. The data hold approximately 620,000 clones, with 97% observed a single time. The specimen sequenced was naive CD4+ T cells sorted from blood. Sample subset: CD45RA+ positively selected. The receptors shown here come from a woman aged 30 to 39 in good health.

The chain is built from TRBV15 and TRBJ2-7; 12 bases are shared with TRBD2. CDR1 is LNHNV, CDR2 YYDKDF, per germline (reference sequence). V was clipped by 0 bases and J by 3 bases; unmatched bases: 3. The CDR3 covers 16 residues. The CDR3 region has the DNA TGTGCCACCAGCAGAGAAAGGACTAGCGGGAACTACGAGCAGTACTTC. Amino acids: CATSRERTSGNYEQYF. The variable domain in full, with the rest retrieved from reference TRBV15 and TRBJ2-7, is DAMVIQNPRYQVTQFGKPVTLSCSQTLNHNVMYWYQQKSSQAPKLLFHYYDKDFNNEADTPDNFQSRRPNTSFCFLDIRSPGLGDTAMYLCATSRERTSGNYEQYFGPGTRLTVT.

The CDR3 DNA reads TGTGCCAGCAGCAACTCTGGACCTTACGAGCAGTACTTC. Its translation: CASSNSGPYEQYF. This chain connects TRBV28 to TRBJ2-5, with D unresolved. The J call may be wrong; the DNA end is better matched by TRBJ2-7. Germline CDR1 MDHEN, CDR2 SYDVKM. This CDR3 has 13 residues.

CDR3: CASSTPSGSWETQYF. CDR3 coding DNA: TGTGCCAGCAGCACCCCCAGCGGGAGCTGGGAGACCCAGTACTTC. This sequence joins TRBV5-4 and TRBJ2-5; the match to TRBD2 covers 8 bases. CDR1 and CDR2 (germline): SGHNT, YYREEE (reference sequence). The CDR3 runs 15 residues. V lost 4 bases and J lost 5; bases outside the gene matches: 10.

The chain has TRBV2 and TRBJ2-6, with no clear D. This CDR3 comprises 18 residues. Germline assignment: CDR1 SNHLY and CDR2 FYNNEI. V lost 4 bases and J 0 bases, leaving 16 bases between the germline ends. In DNA form, the CDR3 reads TGTGCCAGCAGTGGATGGGTTATTCCCTTCTCTGGGGCCAACGTCCTGACTTTC. Its translation is CASSGWVIPFSGANVLTF.

The chain couples TRBV28 to TRBJ2-1, with TRBD2 matching 8 bases. Germline CDR1 reads MDHEN; CDR2 reads SYDVKM. With V trimmed by 3 bases and J by 10 bases, 5 bases remained unmatched. The CDR3 contains 13 residues. Written as DNA, the CDR3 is TGTGCCAGCAGTTTTGAACTAGCGGAGGAGCAGTTCTTC. This encodes CASSFELAEEQFF.

The genes are TRBV28 and TRBJ1-4, with D unresolved. The germline V gene has CDR1 MDHEN and CDR2 SYDVKM. V lost 10 bases to trimming and J lost 3 bases, with 15 bases between them. The CDR3 consists of 14 residues. Written as DNA, the CDR3 is TGTGCCATCGCGTCATGGGTTTCTAATGAAAAACTGTTTTTT. Protein: CAIASWVSNEKLFF.

The V gene is TRBV4-1, the J gene TRBJ2-5; tentative D call: TRBD2 (5 bases). The J call may be faulty, since TRBJ2-7 better matches the DNA end. The CDR3 sequence is 13 residues long. The germline CDR1 and CDR2 sequences are MGHRA and YSYEKL. CDR3 coding DNA: TGCGCCAGCAGCCGGGCTAGCCGCCACGAGCAGTACTTC. Translating it yields CASSRASRHEQYF.

This chain links TRBV5-1 with TRBJ2-7; weak D call: TRBD1 (6 bases). The CDR3 runs 14 residues. Per germline, CDR1 SGHRS and CDR2 YFSETQ. Between the trimmed V and J ends, which lost 0 bases and 2 bases, there was a span of 9 bases. The CDR3 nucleotides read TGCGCCAGCAGCTTGGCAGGGGTCCCCTACGAGCAGTACTTC. This encodes CASSLAGVPYEQYF.

The rearrangement joins TRBV19 to TRBJ1-5; D call uncertain. The CDR3 totals 11 residues. Germline CDR1 reads LNHDA; CDR2 reads SQIVND (reference sequence). Trimming removed 8 bases at V and 8 bases at J, with 10 bases between. The CDR3 reads CASGWGKPQHF. The CDR3 DNA sequence: TGTGCCAGTGGTTGGGGAAAGCCCCAGCATTTT.

The chain uses TRBV4-3 and TRBJ1-1; tentatively, D is TRBD1 (5 bases). The CDR3 spans 14 residues. Germline loops: CDR1 LGHNA, CDR2 YSLEER. Between the trimmed V and J ends, which lost 6 bases and 5 bases, there was a span of 16 bases. CDR3 bases: TGCGCCAGCAGGGTGGCGGGGGGACCTACTGAAGCTTTCTTT. Translated, it gives CASRVAGGPTEAFF.

The chain recombines TRBV7-9 with TRBJ2-7, with 7 bases lining up with TRBD1. The CDR3 is made up of 15 amino acids. V gave up 4 bases and J gave up 3 bases; unmatched junction bases: 9. Germline loops: CDR1 SEHNR, CDR2 FQNEAQ (reference sequence). The CDR3 DNA is TGTGCCAGCAGCTCTGGACAGGCCCACTACTACGAGCAGTACTTC. It encodes CASSSGQAHYYEQYF.

The chain is built from TRBV7-9 and TRBJ2-2; D might be TRBD2 (6 bases). Trimming left V 1 base short and J 1 base short, with 13 bases between. CDR1 is SEHNR and CDR2 is FQNEAQ in the germline V gene (reference sequence). The CDR3 is made up of 17 amino acids. The CDR3 nucleotides read TGTGCCAGCAGCTTAGGGATGAGTAGCGGGAACACCGGGGAGCTGTTTTTT. Its protein product is CASSLGMSSGNTGELFF.

This chain joins TRBV9 and TRBJ2-3, with 10 bases fitting TRBD2. With 2 bases clipped from V and 3 bases from J, the junction kept 15 bases outside the gene matches. From germline, CDR1 is SGDLS and CDR2 YYNGEE. The CDR3 contains 19 residues. The CDR3 DNA reads TGTGCCAGCAGCGTCCATCTAGCGGGAGATTCTTTGATTACAGATACGCAGTATTTT. This codes for CASSVHLAGDSLITDTQYF.

The rearrangement uses TRBV7-2 and TRBJ2-1, with 10 bases that match TRBD1. This CDR3 is built from 15 residues. V lost 3 bases to trimming and J lost 4 bases; unmatched junction nucleotides: 3. CDR1 is SGHTA and CDR2 is FQGNSA in the germline V gene. This chain's CDR3 is CASSFWTGGYNEQFF. The CDR3 DNA is TGTGCCAGCAGCTTTTGGACAGGGGGGTACAATGAGCAGTTCTTC.

The chain couples TRBV28 to TRBJ2-5, with TRBD2 matching 8 bases. The V segment lost 5 bases and the J segment 4 bases; nucleotides outside the gene matches: 15. The CDR3 extends over 17 amino acids. CDR1 and CDR2 from the germline V gene are MDHEN and SYDVKM. In nucleotides, the CDR3 is TGTGCCAGCAGTCCATTACCAATAGGCGGGAGGAGAGAGACCCAGTACTTC. This translates into CASSPLPIGGRRETQYF. The full variable domain, in which reference TRBV28 and TRBJ2-5 provide the parts outside the CDR3, is DVKVTQSSRYLVKRTGEKVFLECVQDMDHENMFWYRQDPGLGLRLIYFSYDVKMKEKGDIPEGYSVSREKKERFSLILESASTNQTSMYLCASSPLPIGGRRETQYFGPGTRLLVL.

The chain is built from TRBV10-2 and TRBJ2-7; TRBD2 matches 7 bases. V was clipped by 6 bases and J by 7 bases; unmatched bases: 9. Looked up from germline, CDR1 is WSHSY and CDR2 is SAAADI. The CDR3 totals 13 residues. CDR3 loop: CASRAGTTLEQYF. CDR3 bases: TGCGCCAGCAGGGCGGGGACTACCCTGGAGCAGTACTTC.

The gene calls are TRBV6-1 and TRBJ1-5; a possible D gene is TRBD1 (6 bases). Trimming cost V 9 bases and J 0 bases, with 15 bases left between them. This CDR3 is built from 15 residues. Germline V gives CDR1 MNHNS, CDR2 SASEGT. The DNA of the CDR3 is TGTGCCAGTGAGAGGGGACACTATAGCAATCAGCCCCAGCATTTT. Translating it yields CASERGHYSNQPQHF.

The V gene is TRBV5-4, the J gene TRBJ2-7; D ambiguous. This CDR3 is 12 amino acids long. CDR1 and CDR2 from the germline V gene are SGHNT and YYREEE (reference sequence). V dropped 3 bases and J dropped 0 bases, with 4 bases sitting between them. Here the CDR3 DNA reads TGTGCCAGCAGCTCCGCCTCCTACGAGCAGTACTTC. Its translation is CASSSASYEQYF.

This sequence joins TRBV4-1 and TRBJ2-3; 8 nucleotides line up with TRBD2. Germline-derived CDR1 and CDR2 are MGHRA and YSYEKL. V was clipped by 2 bases and J by 5 bases; unmatched bases: 6. The CDR3 is 15 amino acids. In nucleotides, the CDR3 is TGCGCCAGCAGCCAAAGCGGGGGTGTTAAAGATACGCAGTATTTT. Translating gives CASSQSGGVKDTQYF.

V gene TRBV27 combines with J gene TRBJ2-7, with D possibly being TRBD1 (6 bases). V lost 6 bases, J lost 3 bases, and 12 bases lay in between. This CDR3 has 13 residues. Germline CDR1 reads MNHEY; CDR2 reads SMNVEV (reference sequence). The CDR3 DNA follows: TGTGCCAGCAGCCCCGGACAGAGCTACGAGCAGTACTTC. Its translation: CASSPGQSYEQYF.

The chain couples TRBV6-6 to TRBJ2-7, with TRBD2 matching 10 bases. Germline values: CDR1 MNHNY, CDR2 SVGAGI (reference sequence). The CDR3 length is 14 residues. After removal of 5 bases from V and 6 bases from J, the junction contained 7 bases not matched to a gene. For the CDR3, the DNA is TGTGCCAGCAGTGAGATAGCGGGAGGCCTCGAGCAGTACTTC. Amino acid sequence: CASSEIAGGLEQYF.

This chain uses TRBV6-5 with TRBJ1-2; TRBD1 aligns across 9 bases. This CDR3 spans 15 amino acids. V shed 0 bases and J 8 bases; nucleotides not matched to a gene: 7. Germline V gene sequence: CDR1 MNHEY, CDR2 SVGAGI. The CDR3 region is CASSYSRRTGDGYTF. For the CDR3, the DNA is TGTGCCAGCAGTTACTCGAGAAGGACAGGGGACGGCTACACCTTC.

This clone was seen just once. The chain has TRBV28 and TRBJ1-1; 7 nucleotides line up with TRBD1. The CDR3 extends over 16 amino acids. J lost 4 bases, V lost 3 bases, and 11 bases had no gene match. CDR1 MDHEN and CDR2 SYDVKM come from the germline V gene. CDR3: CASSFPGAPGGTEAFF. The CDR3 coding sequence is TGTGCCAGCAGTTTCCCGGGAGCTCCAGGGGGCACTGAAGCTTTCTTT.

The gene calls are TRBV5-8 and TRBJ2-6, with 10 bases aligning to TRBD1. CDR1 SGHTS and CDR2 YDEGEE come from the germline V gene. After removal of 4 bases from V and 0 bases from J, the junction contained 4 bases not matched to a gene. This CDR3 comprises 17 residues. CDR3 nucleotide sequence: TGTGCCAGCAGCGCCGGGACAGGGGTCTCTGGGGCCAACGTCCTGACTTTC. Translating gives CASSAGTGVSGANVLTF.

The chain links TRBV9 to TRBJ2-1; 14 nucleotides agree with TRBD2. The CDR3 extends over 17 amino acids. The V and J ends lost 3 bases and 2 bases, in that order; junction bases with no gene match: 4. The germline V gene encodes CDR1 SGDLS and CDR2 YYNGEE. The CDR3 sequence is CASSEGTSGSPYNEQFF. The CDR3 bases are TGTGCCAGCAGCGAGGGGACTAGCGGGAGTCCCTACAATGAGCAGTTCTTC.

The chain links TRBV20-1 to TRBJ1-2; D is undetermined. Between the trimmed V and J ends, which lost 4 bases and 4 bases, there was a span of 1 base. There are 9 residues in the CDR3. Germline V gene data show CDR1 as DFQATT and CDR2 as SNEGSKA (reference sequence). CDR3 sequence reads: CSATYGYTF. The DNA of the CDR3 is TGCAGTGCTACCTATGGCTACACCTTC.

This clone has only one observation. The chain links TRBV2 to TRBJ2-5, with D hard to call. Looked up from germline, CDR1 is SNHLY and CDR2 is FYNNEI. Trimming took off 7 bases at V and 1 base at J, with 7 bases between the two ends. The CDR3 spans 12 residues. The CDR3 DNA sequence: TGTGCCAGCAAGGCTACCCAAGAGACCCAGTACTTC. Protein: CASKATQETQYF.